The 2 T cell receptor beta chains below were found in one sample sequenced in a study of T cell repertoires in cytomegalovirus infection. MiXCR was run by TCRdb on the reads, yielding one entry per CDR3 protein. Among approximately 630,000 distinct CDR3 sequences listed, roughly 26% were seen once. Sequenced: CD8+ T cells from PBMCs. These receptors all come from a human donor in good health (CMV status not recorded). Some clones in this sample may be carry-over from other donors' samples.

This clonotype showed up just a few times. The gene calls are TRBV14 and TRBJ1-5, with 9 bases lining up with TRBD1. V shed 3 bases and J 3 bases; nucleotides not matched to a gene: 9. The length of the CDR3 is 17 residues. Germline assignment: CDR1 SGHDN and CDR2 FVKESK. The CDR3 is CASSHLQGALANQPQHF. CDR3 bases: TGTGCCAGCAGCCACTTACAGGGGGCGCTTGCCAATCAGCCCCAGCATTTT.

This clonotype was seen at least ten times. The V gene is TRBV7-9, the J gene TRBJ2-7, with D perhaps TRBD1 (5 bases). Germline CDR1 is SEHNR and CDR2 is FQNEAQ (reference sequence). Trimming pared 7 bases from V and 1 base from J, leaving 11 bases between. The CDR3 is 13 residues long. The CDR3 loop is CASTTKGSYEQYV. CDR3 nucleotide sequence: TGTGCCAGCACCACGAAGGGGTCCTACGAGCAGTACGTC.